This T cell receptor beta chain was profiled in a study of a mutant IDH1 vaccine in newly diagnosed glioma. Study results and caveats: Alterations occurring in top peripheral T cell clonotypes seemed unrelated to pseudoprogression.

A remark on this clone: The antigen is undetermined.

Using immunoSEQ multiplex PCR, the repertoire was profiled, and TCRdb retains in-frame clones only, with some absent. Seen here are 40,000 or so clones, 92% observed once, and the top ten hold about 20%. Germline assignment: CDR1 LGHNA and CDR2 YSLEER. The germline V and J ends were trimmed by 0 bases and 5 bases, with 10 bases remaining between them. The CDR3 runs to 15 residues. Sample time point: baseline, week 1 (first vaccination visit). Regarding treatment: pre-vaccination baseline after standard-of-care therapy. New WHO grade 3 or 4 astrocytomas that were IDH1-mutant and ATRX-lost had been found in donors.

Source: PBMCs, taken from a glioma patient treated with radiotherapy, temozolomide or both. This receptor was obtained from a man younger than 35 with glioma. The chain carries TRBV4-3 and TRBJ1-4, with D possibly being TRBD1 (5 bases). The CDR3 nucleotides are TGCGCCAGCAGCCAAGATACAGGATTGAATGAAAAACTGTTTTTT. Its translation: CASSQDTGLNEKLFF.